The 20 T cell receptor beta chains listed next were all sequenced from one sample in a study of brain T cells in children with intractable seizures. Assay: immunoSEQ multiplex PCR; the TCRdb copy retains only in-frame clones and omits some. Found here are tens of thousands of clones, about 93% of them singletons; the top ten hold roughly 24%. Sequenced here: peripheral blood, sampled at surgery. These TCRs come from a girl aged 2-10 years with Rasmussen encephalitis and intractable seizures.

The CDR3, as DNA: TGTGCCAGCATTAGGGAAGGCGGGAATGCTGAAGCTTTCTTT. Protein sequence: CASIREGGNAEAFF. This chain joins TRBV2 and TRBJ1-1; D remains ambiguous. The CDR3 covers 14 residues. Trimming took off 7 bases at V and 6 bases at J, with 18 bases between the two ends. The germline V gene has CDR1 SNHLY and CDR2 FYNNEI.

V and J are TRBV7-9 and TRBJ2-1; 15 bases agree with TRBD2. This CDR3 comprises 17 residues. CDR1 SEHNR and CDR2 FQNEAQ come from the germline V gene (reference sequence). V dropped 5 bases and J dropped 6; count of bases not matched to a gene: 8. In nucleotides, the CDR3 is TGTGCCAGCAGCCCGCGAGGACTAGCGGGAGGGCCCAATGAGCAGTTCTTC. The encoded protein is CASSPRGLAGGPNEQFF. The full variable domain, in which reference TRBV7-9 and TRBJ2-1 provide the parts outside the CDR3, is DTGVSQNPRHKITKRGQNVTFRCDPISEHNRLYWYRQTLGQGPEFLTYFQNEAQLEKSRLLSDRFSAERPKGSFSTLEIQRTEQGDSAMYLCASSPRGLAGGPNEQFFGPGTRLTVL.

The chain couples TRBV5-6 to TRBJ1-2, with 10 bases that match TRBD1. Germline V gene data show CDR1 as SGHDT and CDR2 as YYEEEE. The V gene end was trimmed by 2 bases and the J gene end by 0 bases; junction bases not matched to a gene: 4. This CDR3 contains 16 residues. CDR3 region: CASSFWDRGTNYGYTF. In nucleotides, the CDR3 is TGTGCCAGCAGCTTTTGGGACAGGGGAACTAACTATGGCTACACCTTC.

This chain links TRBV30 with TRBJ2-1; D may be TRBD2 (5 bases). The V and J ends lost 1 base and 0 bases respectively, with 16 bases between them. There are 17 residues in the CDR3. Germline-derived CDR1 and CDR2 are GTSNPN and SVGIG (reference sequence). The CDR3 DNA is TGTGCCTGGAGTGCACGAGACGGGGTGAGCTCCTACAATGAGCAGTTCTTC. It is translated as CAWSARDGVSSYNEQFF.

CDR3 amino acids: CASSQDQETQYF. The CDR3 DNA is TGTGCCAGCAGCCAAGACCAAGAGACCCAGTACTTC. The chain joins TRBV3-1 (or the pseudogene TRBV3-2) to TRBJ2-5; the D is unclear. V was shortened by 0 bases and J by 1 base, with 0 bases between the two germline ends. The CDR3 has 12 amino acids. CDR1 is LGHDT, CDR2 YNNKEL, per germline (reference sequence).

The chain links TRBV5-5 to TRBJ2-2; TRBD2 might be the D (5 bases). The germline CDR1 and CDR2 sequences are SGHKS and YYEKEE (reference sequence). V was trimmed by 4 bases and J by 3 bases, leaving 10 bases between them. The CDR3 spans 14 residues. The CDR3 loop is CASSPDYYTGELFF. The CDR3 coding sequence is TGTGCCAGCAGCCCAGACTACTACACCGGGGAGCTGTTTTTT.

This sequence joins TRBV2 and TRBJ1-1; 7 bases are a match to TRBD1. The CDR3 is 15 residues long. From germline, CDR1 is SNHLY and CDR2 FYNNEI. The V gene end was trimmed by 6 bases and the J gene end by 2 bases; junction bases not matched to a gene: 9. This CDR3 reads CASRSTGQPNTEAFF. The CDR3 DNA reads as TGTGCCAGCAGAAGTACGGGACAGCCCAACACTGAAGCTTTCTTT.

Turning to this clone: The junction does not match germline at one end; this may be a read error. CDR3 coding DNA: TGTGCCAGCAGCCGGGGGACTAGCATAGATACGCAGTATTTT. It is translated as CASSRGTSIDTQYF. The genes are TRBV6-5 and TRBJ2-3; the match to TRBD2 covers 9 bases. The CDR3 sequence is 14 residues long. CDR1 is MNHEY and CDR2 is SVGAGI in the germline V gene.

The chain has TRBV27 and TRBJ2-2, with D uncertain. Germline values: CDR1 MNHEY, CDR2 SMNVEV (reference sequence). V lost 4 bases and J 7 bases, leaving 7 bases between the germline ends. The CDR3 length is 12 residues. The CDR3 reads CASSSIRGELFF. The CDR3 DNA follows: TGTGCCAGCAGTTCCATCCGCGGGGAGCTGTTTTTT.

This clone was seen a handful of times. The chain combines TRBV6-5 with TRBJ1-1; maybe TRBD1 (6 bases). The germline gives CDR1 MNHEY, CDR2 SVGAGI. The CDR3 sequence is 16 residues long. The V end was cut by 2 bases, the J end by 0 bases, with 13 bases between. This CDR3 reads CASSYQGLNMNTEAFF. In nucleotides, the CDR3 is TGTGCCAGCAGTTACCAGGGGCTAAACATGAACACTGAAGCTTTCTTT.

The chain uses TRBV4-1 and TRBJ2-1, with TRBD2 matching 8 bases. The CDR3 loop spans 17 amino acids. Per germline, CDR1 MGHRA and CDR2 YSYEKL. Trimming removed 0 bases from V and 4 bases from J; junction bases left unmatched: 8. CDR3 in DNA: TGCGCCAGCAGCCAAGATCCGGGAGGGCGCCGTTACAATGAGCAGTTCTTC. Translated, it gives CASSQDPGGRRYNEQFF.

The chain uses TRBV14 and TRBJ2-7; TRBD2 might be the D (6 bases). Germline loops: CDR1 SGHDN, CDR2 FVKESK. CDR3 length: 14 amino acids. V was cut by 3 bases and J by 7 bases, with 16 bases left in between. CDR3 sequence (DNA): TGTGCCAGCAGCCAGGCGGGAACGAAACGGGAGCAGTACTTC. It specifies CASSQAGTKREQYF.

The V call is TRBV7-3, the J call TRBJ2-1; D remains unclear. Trimming removed 0 bases from V and 0 bases from J, with 12 bases in between. The germline V gene encodes CDR1 SGHTA and CDR2 FQGTGA. This CDR3 has 17 residues. In DNA, the CDR3 is TGTGCCAGCAGCTTAACGTCGTCCACCTTCTCCTACAATGAGCAGTTCTTC. The encoded protein is CASSLTSSTFSYNEQFF.

The chain links TRBV6-4 to TRBJ2-1; D not certain. The V gene's germline CDR1 is MRHNA and CDR2 SNTAGT. This CDR3 is built from 16 residues. Trimming stripped 0 bases from V and 9 bases from J, with 18 bases between. The CDR3 protein is CASSDSAVSTRGEQFF. Here the CDR3 DNA reads TGTGCCAGCAGTGACTCGGCGGTGAGCACACGCGGTGAGCAGTTCTTC.

The V and J genes are TRBV29-1 and TRBJ2-3, with 9 positions matching TRBD2. The CDR3 spans 16 residues. CDR1 is SQVTM and CDR2 is ANQGSEA in the germline V gene. The J segment lost 2 bases and the V segment lost 7 bases, leaving 13 bases of the junction unmatched. This CDR3 is CSGAAWRGGYTDTQYF. The CDR3 DNA follows: TGCAGCGGTGCCGCGTGGCGGGGGGGTTACACAGATACGCAGTATTTT.

The chain combines TRBV6-5 with TRBJ2-7; TRBD1 matches at 9 bases. V lost 0 bases to trimming and J lost 6 bases; unmatched junction nucleotides: 6. This CDR3 region has 15 residues. Germline V gene sequence: CDR1 MNHEY, CDR2 SVGAGI. CDR3 loop: CASSYSGTGYREQYF. Written as DNA, the CDR3 is TGTGCCAGCAGTTACTCCGGGACAGGGTATCGCGAGCAGTACTTC.

This rearrangement joins TRBV7-3 to TRBJ1-2, with 8 bases that match TRBD1. The length of the CDR3 is 14 residues. Trimming removed 1 base from V and 7 bases from J; junction bases left unmatched: 5. CDR1 and CDR2 (germline): SGHTA, FQGTGA. The CDR3, as DNA: TGTGCCAGCAGCTTAAGTTCAGGGGGCGTTGGCTACACCTTC. It yields the protein CASSLSSGGVGYTF.

This chain joins TRBV6-5 and TRBJ1-6, with D perhaps TRBD1 (6 bases). The CDR3 sequence is 14 residues long. Deletions cut 2 bases from V and 14 bases from J, with 16 bases between. The germline V gene encodes CDR1 MNHEY and CDR2 SVGAGI. CDR3 loop: CASSYTGFPFTLHF. CDR3 nucleotides: TGTGCCAGCAGTTACACAGGGTTCCCATTCACCCTCCACTTT.

The rearrangement uses TRBV6-1 and TRBJ1-5; no reliable D call. Germline CDR1 and CDR2: MNHNS and SASEGT. The CDR3 extends over 15 amino acids. V dropped 2 bases and J dropped 7 bases, with 15 bases sitting between them. This chain's CDR3 is CASSEMGTSGQPQHF. The CDR3, as DNA: TGTGCCAGCAGTGAAATGGGTACCTCCGGGCAGCCCCAGCATTTT.

The genes are TRBV5-6 and TRBJ2-2; possible D gene TRBD1, 5 bases. Germline V lookup: CDR1 SGHDT, CDR2 YYEEEE. The CDR3 covers 13 residues. V dropped 9 bases and J dropped 4 bases, with 13 bases sitting between them. The CDR3 sequence: CATKGIGTGELFF. The CDR3 DNA reads TGTGCCACCAAGGGGATCGGCACCGGGGAGCTGTTTTTT.